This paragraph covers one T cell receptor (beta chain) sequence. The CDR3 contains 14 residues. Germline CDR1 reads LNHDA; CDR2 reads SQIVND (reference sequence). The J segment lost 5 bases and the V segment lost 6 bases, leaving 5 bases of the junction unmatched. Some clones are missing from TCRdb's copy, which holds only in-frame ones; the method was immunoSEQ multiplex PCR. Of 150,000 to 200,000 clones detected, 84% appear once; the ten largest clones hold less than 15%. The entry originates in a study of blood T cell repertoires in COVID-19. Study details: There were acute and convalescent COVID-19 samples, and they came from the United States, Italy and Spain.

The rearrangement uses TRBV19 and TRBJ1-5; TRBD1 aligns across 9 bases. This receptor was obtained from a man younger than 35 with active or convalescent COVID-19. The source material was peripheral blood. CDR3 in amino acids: CASSHRGRDQPQHF. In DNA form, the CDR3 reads TGTGCCAGTAGCCACAGGGGGCGGGATCAGCCCCAGCATTTT.